This T cell receptor beta chain was obtained from a study of blood T cell repertoires in COVID-19. From germline, CDR1 is LNHDA and CDR2 SQIVND (reference sequence). V shed 5 bases and J shed 2 bases, with 7 bases lying between them. The CDR3 contains 13 residues. Produced via immunoSEQ multiplex PCR; TCRdb's table is partial and in-frame only. The sample consists of about 250,000 clones, around four fifths of them appearing once. The sample taken for sequencing was peripheral blood. V and J are TRBV19 and TRBJ2-1; D gene uncertain. The TCR was taken from a woman between 55 and 75 years old with active or convalescent COVID-19. The CDR3 DNA sequence: TGTGCCAGTAGTCCCCGGGCCTACAATGAGCAGTTCTTC. It is translated as CASSPRAYNEQFF.